The subject of this entry is one TCR beta chain. The Seattle site enrolled patients during active infection and followed them longitudinally. Germline assignment: CDR1 SGHNT and CDR2 YENEEA. CDR3 length: 16 residues. V was cut by 1 base and J by 5 bases, with 16 bases left in between. These data belong to a study of blood T cell repertoires in COVID-19. At the level of the study: Collection of acute and convalescent COVID-19 samples took place in the United States, Italy and Spain.

In the authors' workflow: Amplified reference gene primers provided the basis for estimating nucleated cell counts. Some clones are missing from TCRdb's copy, which holds only in-frame ones; the method was immunoSEQ multiplex PCR. The V and J calls and clone size come from that table; D and trimming were worked out from the DNA. Of 300,000 to 450,000 clones in the sample, 89% were seen once. Sequencing was carried out using peripheral blood. The TCR sequence derives from a woman aged 30 to 39 with COVID-19, enrolled during active disease. The rearrangement links TRBV11-3 to TRBJ2-3; D might be TRBD2 (6 bases). This CDR3 is CASSLVSGGAIDTQYF. Here the CDR3 DNA reads TGTGCCAGCAGCTTAGTGTCAGGAGGGGCGATAGATACGCAGTATTTT.